The T cell receptor (beta chain) under discussion was sequenced for a study of T cell repertoires in cytomegalovirus infection. Background on the study: It was recently identified HLA-C-restricted and well-studied HLA-B-restricted CMV epitopes that the study used. Indications came from public TCR beta signatures; they pointed to CMV infection and to a matching HLA type.

The CDR3 is 17 amino acids. With 1 base clipped from V and 3 bases from J, the junction kept 11 bases outside the gene matches. Per the germline V gene, CDR1 is MNHNS and CDR2 is SASEGT. A single record per CDR3 protein comes from TCRdb applying MiXCR to the reads. The table includes around 540,000 distinct CDR3 sequences, around 30% detected once. Notes on the study in general: Based on cumulative public TCR beta family frequency, carriers of CMV plus the relevant HLA were identified. Clonotypes of TCR beta that were HLA-C-restricted and CMV-specific dominated the ex vivo response.

This clonotype was found a few times. Antigen unknown. The source was cultured PBMCs, collected from culture after CMV antigen stimulation. The gene calls are TRBV6-1 and TRBJ2-7, with TRBD1 matching over 8 bases. This clonotype was sampled from a human donor in good health (CMV status not recorded). Some clones in this sample may be carry-over from other donors' samples. The DNA of the CDR3 is TGTGCCAGCAGTGAAGGACAGGGGCCCACCACTTACTACGAGCAGTACTTC. Translated: CASSEGQGPTTYYEQYF.